Listed here is a single T cell receptor (beta chain). Assay: immunoSEQ multiplex PCR; the TCRdb copy retains only in-frame clones and omits some. The table lists 250,000 or so clones, nearly 90% of them singletons. These data come from a study of blood T cell repertoires in COVID-19. Germline lookup yields CDR1 MDHEN and CDR2 SYDVKM. V lost 3 bases and J 8 bases, leaving 10 bases between the germline ends. The CDR3 sequence is 12 residues long. The sequenced sample was peripheral blood. V gene TRBV28 combines with J gene TRBJ1-2; D might be TRBD1 (5 bases). The sequence derives from a woman aged 55-70 years with COVID-19, enrolled during active disease. This CDR3 reads CASSFRGWGYTF. DNA of the CDR3: TGTGCCAGCAGTTTTAGGGGTTGGGGCTACACCTTC.